These T cell receptor beta chains were read from a single sample in a study of vaccination and CD4 T cells after COVID-19. TCRdb re-called the PCR reads with MiXCR, one entry per CDR3 protein. In the table there are 8,500 to 13,000 distinct CDR3 sequences, 45% to 60% of which are singletons. No cognate antigen is known for these TCRs. Sequenced input: CD4+ T cells from blood, cultured in vitro. The receptors here all came from a human donor who had recovered from COVID-19. The CDR3 runs from the conserved cysteine through the conserved F or W. A D gene is named only where the DNA matches it firmly. Rows may omit the clone size; those that give it use once, few, many or a size class.

TRBV7-8	TRBJ2-1	-	few	TGTGCCAGCAGCTTATCGGACTCCGGTGGAGATGAGCAGTTCTTC	CASSLSDSGGDEQFF
TRBV6-1	TRBJ1-5	-	-	TGTGCCAGTAGTGAAGCCCAGATCGGACAGCCCCAGCATTTT	CASSEAQIGQPQHF
TRBV6-1	TRBJ1-3	-	-	TGTGCCAGCAGGGAATACGGGCTTTCTGGAAACACCATATATTTT	CASREYGLSGNTIYF
TRBV11-3	TRBJ2-2	-	few	TGTGCCAGCAGCTCTGGACAGGGTCGTAGCGGGGTTCACGGGGAGCTGTTTTTT	CASSSGQGRSGVHGELFF
TRBV2	TRBJ1-1	-	-	TGTGCCAGCAGTGAAGACCGGGGGCGCAACACTGAAGCTTTCTTT	CASSEDRGRNTEAFF
TRBV10-3	TRBJ2-2	TRBD2	-	TGTGCCATCAGCTCGGGACTAGACACCGGGGAGCTGTTTTTT	CAISSGLDTGELFF
TRBV12-3/TRBV12-4	TRBJ1-2	TRBD1	-	TGTGCCAGCAGTCCATCCGGGACAGGGGTATATGGCTACACCTTC	CASSPSGTGVYGYTF
TRBV15	TRBJ2-7	-	-	TGTGCCACCAGCAGAGATCCCCAGGTGGGGATCTACGAGCAGTACTTC	CATSRDPQVGIYEQYF
TRBV24-1	TRBJ1-2	TRBD1	-	TGTGCCACCAGTGATGCAGGGGGTGGCTACACCTTC	CATSDAGGGYTF
TRBV5-6	TRBJ2-3	-	-	TGTGCCAGCAGCTTGAGAAGATACTTAGAAGATACGCAGTATTTT	CASSLRRYLEDTQYF
TRBV4-3	TRBJ2-5	-	-	TGCGCCAGCAGCCCCCAGTACCAAGAGACCCAGTACTTC	CASSPQYQETQYF
TRBV6-1	TRBJ2-4	TRBD2	few	TGTGCCAGCACCCCCCCGGGGGGAAACATTCAGTACTTC	CASTPPGGNIQYF
TRBV29-1	TRBJ2-3	TRBD2	-	TGCAGCGCGAGCGGGGTAGGGGGCACAGATACGCAGTATTTT	CSASGVGGTDTQYF
TRBV6-2/TRBV6-3	TRBJ1-5	-	-	TGTGCCAGCAGTTATCGGGTAGGACGGAGCAATCAGCCCCAGCATTTT	CASSYRVGRSNQPQHF
TRBV11-3	TRBJ1-1	-	few	TGTGCCAGCAGCTCCCCCCGGGGGCCTGAAGCTTTCTTT	CASSSPRGPEAFF
TRBV19	TRBJ1-1	TRBD1	-	TGTGCCAGTAGTGGCCAGGGGGCGAGGACTGAAGCTTTCTTT	CASSGQGARTEAFF
TRBV7-8	TRBJ2-5	TRBD1	-	TGTGCCAGCAGCTTGGGCAGGGGGTTTAAAGAGACCCAGTACTTC	CASSLGRGFKETQYF
TRBV6-2/TRBV6-3	TRBJ2-3	-	-	TGTGCCAGCAGTTACTTTAGCGCAGATACGCAGTATTTT	CASSYFSADTQYF
TRBV11-1	TRBJ2-1	TRBD1	-	TGTGTCAGCAGCCTTTCCACAGGGGTTTCGTTCTTC	CVSSLSTGVSFF
TRBV5-1	TRBJ2-5	-	once	TGCGCCAGCAGCTTGGGGTCGGGGCCTACCCAAGAGACCCAGTACTTC	CASSLGSGPTQETQYF
TRBV7-9	TRBJ2-2	TRBD2	-	TGTGCCAGCAGCTTAGGGGGACTAGCGGGGGACACCGGGGAGCTGTTTTTT	CASSLGGLAGDTGELFF
TRBV19	TRBJ2-5	-	-	TGTGCCAGTAGCCGTATAGGGGGGTTTGCGGAGACCCAGTACTTC	CASSRIGGFAETQYF
TRBV2	TRBJ1-2	-	-	TGTGCCAGCAGGGACAGCGGGGGATTTGGCTACACCTTC	CASRDSGGFGYTF
TRBV20-1	TRBJ1-1	TRBD1	once	TGCAGTGTAGGTAGGGACAGGGACACTGAAGCTTTCTTT	CSVGRDRDTEAFF
TRBV12-5	TRBJ2-1	-	once	TGTGCTAGTGGTTCCAGAGGCAATGAGCAGTTCTTC	CASGSRGNEQFF
TRBV4-1	TRBJ2-3	TRBD2	-	TGCGCCAGCAGCCAAGGGTTTAAGCGGGGGACCACAGATACGCAGTATTTT	CASSQGFKRGTTDTQYF
TRBV4-2	TRBJ2-1	TRBD2	few	TGTGCCAGCAGCCAAGAGCCCCCTACTAGCGGCTCCTACAATGAGCAGTTCTTC	CASSQEPPTSGSYNEQFF
TRBV12-3/TRBV12-4	TRBJ1-4	-	-	TGTGCCAGCAGAACACGACATGAAAAACTGTTTTTT	CASRTRHEKLFF
TRBV7-2	TRBJ2-3	-	-	TGTGCCAGCAGCTTAGCTACGACGGCCCTCGCAGATACGCAGTATTTT	CASSLATTALADTQYF
TRBV27	TRBJ1-2	TRBD1	-	TGTGCCAGCAGTTTAAAAGGGACAGGGGTTAACTATGGCTACACCTTC	CASSLKGTGVNYGYTF
TRBV5-4	TRBJ2-6	TRBD1	-	TGTGCCAGCAGGGGCTCCAGGGGGCTTGGGGCCAACGTCCTGACTTTC	CASRGSRGLGANVLTF
TRBV5-5	TRBJ2-7	TRBD1	-	TGTGCCAGCAGCTTTCCCGGACAGGTCCCCCAGCAGTACTTC	CASSFPGQVPQQYF
TRBV5-1	TRBJ1-5	TRBD1	-	TGCGCCAGCAGCCCCGGGACAGACAGTGATCAGCCCCAGCATTTT	CASSPGTDSDQPQHF
TRBV20-1	TRBJ1-2	-	few	TGCAGTGGACCCCTCGGAAGGCAGGGCGACAACTATGGCTACACCTTC	CSGPLGRQGDNYGYTF
TRBV29-1	TRBJ2-7	TRBD2	-	TGCAGCGTTGAAGACCCCCAGCGGGGGTCGAACGAGCAGTACTTC	CSVEDPQRGSNEQYF
TRBV20-1	TRBJ2-3	-	-	TGCAGCGCACGTACTAGTGGGGGGCCCGATACGCAGTATTTT	CSARTSGGPDTQYF
TRBV19	TRBJ1-5	TRBD1	-	TGTGCCAGTAGCGCCGGGACAGGGGGCAATCAGCCCCAGCATTTT	CASSAGTGGNQPQHF
TRBV11-3	TRBJ2-7	TRBD2	-	TGTGCCAGCAGCGTCGCGGGAGTTCGCCCCTACGAGCAGTACTTC	CASSVAGVRPYEQYF
TRBV6-4	TRBJ1-2	TRBD1	-	TGTGCCAGCAGTCAACGGACAGGGGGCGACTATGGCTACACCTTC	CASSQRTGGDYGYTF
TRBV5-1	TRBJ2-7	-	-	TGCGCCAGCAGCTTGGTAGACTGGGCCTACGAGCAGTACTTC	CASSLVDWAYEQYF
TRBV6-1	TRBJ1-2	-	-	TGTGCCAGCAGCCCTACGGTAGCTAACTATGGCTACACCTTC	CASSPTVANYGYTF
TRBV7-8	TRBJ2-2	-	few	TGTGCCAGCAGCTTAGGCCGGGGGCGGAACACCGGGGAGCTGTTTTTT	CASSLGRGRNTGELFF
TRBV25-1	TRBJ2-5	-	once	TGTGCCAGCAGTGCCGATACCGGAGAGTACCAAGAGACCCAGTACTTC	CASSADTGEYQETQYF
TRBV5-4	TRBJ2-6	-	-	TGTGCCAGCCCAGGTACTGGGGTTCCTACTGGGGCCAACGTCCTGACTTTC	CASPGTGVPTGANVLTF